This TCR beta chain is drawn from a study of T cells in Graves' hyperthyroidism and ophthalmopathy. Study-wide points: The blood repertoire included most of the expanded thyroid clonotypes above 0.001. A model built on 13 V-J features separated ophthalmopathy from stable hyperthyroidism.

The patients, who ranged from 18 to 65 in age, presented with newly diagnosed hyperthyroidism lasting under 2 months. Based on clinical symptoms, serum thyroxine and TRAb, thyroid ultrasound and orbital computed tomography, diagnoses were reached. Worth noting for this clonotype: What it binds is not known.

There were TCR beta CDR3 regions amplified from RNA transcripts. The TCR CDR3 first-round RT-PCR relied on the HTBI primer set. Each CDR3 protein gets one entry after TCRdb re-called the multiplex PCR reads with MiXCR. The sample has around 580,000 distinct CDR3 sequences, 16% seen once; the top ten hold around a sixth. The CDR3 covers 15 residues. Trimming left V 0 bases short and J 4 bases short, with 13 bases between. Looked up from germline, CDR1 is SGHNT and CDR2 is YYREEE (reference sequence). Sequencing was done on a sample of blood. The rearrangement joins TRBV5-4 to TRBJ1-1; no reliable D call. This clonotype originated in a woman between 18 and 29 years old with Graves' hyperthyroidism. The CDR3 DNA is TGTGCCAGCAGCTTGGGAAGTCCGGGAGTCACTGAAGCTTTCTTT. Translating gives CASSLGSPGVTEAFF.